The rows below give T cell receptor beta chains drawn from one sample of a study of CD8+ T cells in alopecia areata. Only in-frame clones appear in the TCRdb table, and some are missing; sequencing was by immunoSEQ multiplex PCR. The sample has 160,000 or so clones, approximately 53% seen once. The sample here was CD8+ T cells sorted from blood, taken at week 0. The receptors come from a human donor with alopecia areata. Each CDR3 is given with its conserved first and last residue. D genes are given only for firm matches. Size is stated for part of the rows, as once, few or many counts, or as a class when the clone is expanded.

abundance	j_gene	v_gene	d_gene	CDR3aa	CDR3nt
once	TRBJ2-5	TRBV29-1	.	CSVLLRRVQETQYF	TGCAGCGTCTTACTTCGGAGGGTCCAAGAGACCCAGTACTTC
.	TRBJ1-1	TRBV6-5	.	CASSYSEITEAFF	TGTGCCAGCAGTTACTCGGAGATCACTGAAGCTTTCTTT
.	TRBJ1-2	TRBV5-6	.	CASSLEGVYGYTF	TGTGCCAGCAGCTTGGAGGGGGTGTATGGCTACACCTTC
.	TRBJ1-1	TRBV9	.	CASSVVQNTEAFF	TGTGCCAGCAGCGTAGTGCAGAACACTGAAGCTTTCTTT
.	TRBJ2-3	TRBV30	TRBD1	CAWSVSPGTGQYF	TGTGCCTGGAGTGTATCCCCAGGGACAGGGCAGTATTTT
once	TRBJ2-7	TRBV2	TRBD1	CASSRDRGWEQYF	TGTGCCAGCAGCCGGGACAGGGGATGGGAGCAGTACTTC
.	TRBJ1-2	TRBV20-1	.	CSASVPSGYTF	TGCAGTGCTAGCGTTCCGTCGGGCTACACCTTC
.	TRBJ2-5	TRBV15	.	CATSNPARQETQYF	TGTGCCACCAGCAACCCCGCCAGGCAAGAGACCCAGTACTTC
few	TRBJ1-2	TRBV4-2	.	CASSQEGNRNYGYTF	TGTGCCAGCAGCCAAGAGGGGAACAGAAACTATGGCTACACCTTC
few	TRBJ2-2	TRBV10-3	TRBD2	CAILLTSGRDTGELFF	TGTGCCATCCTGTTGACTAGCGGTCGTGACACCGGGGAGCTGTTTTTT
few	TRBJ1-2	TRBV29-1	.	CSVASEEGGYTF	TGCAGCGTTGCCTCCGAAGAGGGAGGCTACACCTTC
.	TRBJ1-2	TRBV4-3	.	CASSQERAASVYGYTF	TGCGCCAGCAGCCAAGAAAGGGCAGCTAGCGTCTATGGCTACACCTTC
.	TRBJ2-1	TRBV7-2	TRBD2	CASSQDGAGVYNEQFF	TGCGCCAGCAGCCAAGATGGGGCGGGGGTGTACAATGAGCAGTTCTTC
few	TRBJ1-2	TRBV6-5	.	CASSYLGTGYGYTF	TGTGCCAGCAGTTACTTGGGGACGGGGTATGGCTACACCTTC
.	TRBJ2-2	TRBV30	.	CAWSPGHRNTGELFF	TGTGCCTGGAGTCCGGGACATAGGAACACCGGGGAGCTGTTTTTT
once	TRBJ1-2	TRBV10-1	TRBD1	CASSEGDRGGGYTF	TGCGCCAGCAGTGAAGGGGACAGGGGCGGTGGCTACACCTTC
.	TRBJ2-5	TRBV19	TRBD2	CASSNGLVETQYF	TGTGCCAGTAGTAACGGACTAGTGGAGACCCAGTACTTC
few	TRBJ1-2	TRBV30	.	CAWTTGYGYTF	TGTGCCTGGACAACAGGGTATGGCTACACCTTC
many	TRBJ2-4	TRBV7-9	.	CASSLEIGLAKNIQYF	TGTGCCAGCAGCTTAGAGATAGGACTAGCCAAAAACATTCAGTACTTC
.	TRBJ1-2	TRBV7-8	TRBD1	CASGDSRQLYGYTF	TGTGCCAGCGGGGACAGCCGTCAACTATATGGCTACACCTTC
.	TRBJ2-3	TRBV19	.	CASSTGAADTQYF	TGTGCCAGTAGTACAGGGGCGGCAGATACGCAGTATTTT
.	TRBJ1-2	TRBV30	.	CAWSTLGQRYGYTF	TGTGCCTGGTCCACACTAGGACAGCGATATGGCTACACCTTC
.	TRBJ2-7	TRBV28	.	CASSLRGMYEQYF	TGTGCCAGCAGTTTAAGGGGGATGTACGAGCAGTACTTC
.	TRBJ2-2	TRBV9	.	CASSVYWDAGGTGELFF	TGTGCCAGCAGCGTATACTGGGACGCCGGAGGGACCGGGGAGCTGTTTTTT
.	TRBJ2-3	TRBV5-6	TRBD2	CASSLASKRGSSTDTQYF	TGTGCCAGCAGCTTGGCCTCCAAGCGGGGGTCTAGCACAGATACGCAGTATTTT
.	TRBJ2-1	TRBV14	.	CASSQGRAPNNEQFF	TGTGCCAGCAGCCAAGGCAGGGCACCCAACAATGAGCAGTTCTTC
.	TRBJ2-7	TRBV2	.	CAVRAGTYEQYF	TGTGCCGTCAGGGCCGGCACCTACGAGCAGTACTTC
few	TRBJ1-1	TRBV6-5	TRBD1	CATGTGYMNTEAFF	TGTGCCACCGGGACAGGGTACATGAACACTGAAGCTTTCTTT
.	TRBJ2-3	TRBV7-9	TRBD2	CASSFLLAGFEGDTQYF	TGTGCCAGCAGCTTCTTGCTAGCGGGGTTTGAGGGGGATACGCAGTATTTT
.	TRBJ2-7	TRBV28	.	CASSSREVYEQYF	TGTGCCAGCAGTTCTAGGGAGGTCTACGAGCAGTACTTC
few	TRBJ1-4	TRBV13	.	CASSLREGDEKLFF	TGTGCCAGCAGCTTGCGCGAAGGGGATGAAAAACTGTTTTTT
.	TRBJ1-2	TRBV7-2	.	CASSYDGEDYGYTF	TGTGCCAGCAGCTACGACGGGGAAGACTATGGCTACACCTTC
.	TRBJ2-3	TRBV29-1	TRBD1	CSVPPIGQGGTTDTQYF	TGCAGCGTACCACCCATCGGACAGGGTGGTACCACAGATACGCAGTATTTT
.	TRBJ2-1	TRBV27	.	CASKEAGSYNEQFF	TGTGCCAGCAAGGAGGCAGGGTCTTACAATGAGCAGTTCTTC
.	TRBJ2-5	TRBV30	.	CAWAQGGETQYF	TGTGCCTGGGCCCAAGGAGGGGAGACCCAGTACTTC
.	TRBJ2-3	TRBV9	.	CASSPTSTDTQYF	TGTGCCAGCAGCCCAACGAGCACAGATACGCAGTATTTT
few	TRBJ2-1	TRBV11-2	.	CASSRKNEQFF	TGTGCCAGCAGCAGGAAGAATGAGCAGTTCTTC
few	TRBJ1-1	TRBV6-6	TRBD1	CASSKTGVHTEAFF	TGTGCCAGCAGTAAAACAGGGGTTCACACTGAAGCTTTCTTT
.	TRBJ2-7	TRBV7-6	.	CASSLFEDGYEQYF	TGTGCCAGCAGCTTATTTGAGGACGGATACGAGCAGTACTTC
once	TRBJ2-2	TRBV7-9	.	CASSFGPRVDTGELFF	TGTGCCAGCAGCTTTGGCCCAAGGGTCGACACCGGGGAGCTGTTTTTT
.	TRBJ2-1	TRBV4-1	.	CASSPTLAWEQFF	TGCGCCAGCAGCCCGACCCTAGCATGGGAGCAGTTCTTC
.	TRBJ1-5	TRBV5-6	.	CASSLGPLDFNQPQHF	TGTGCCAGCAGCCTCGGGCCACTGGATTTCAATCAGCCCCAGCATTTT